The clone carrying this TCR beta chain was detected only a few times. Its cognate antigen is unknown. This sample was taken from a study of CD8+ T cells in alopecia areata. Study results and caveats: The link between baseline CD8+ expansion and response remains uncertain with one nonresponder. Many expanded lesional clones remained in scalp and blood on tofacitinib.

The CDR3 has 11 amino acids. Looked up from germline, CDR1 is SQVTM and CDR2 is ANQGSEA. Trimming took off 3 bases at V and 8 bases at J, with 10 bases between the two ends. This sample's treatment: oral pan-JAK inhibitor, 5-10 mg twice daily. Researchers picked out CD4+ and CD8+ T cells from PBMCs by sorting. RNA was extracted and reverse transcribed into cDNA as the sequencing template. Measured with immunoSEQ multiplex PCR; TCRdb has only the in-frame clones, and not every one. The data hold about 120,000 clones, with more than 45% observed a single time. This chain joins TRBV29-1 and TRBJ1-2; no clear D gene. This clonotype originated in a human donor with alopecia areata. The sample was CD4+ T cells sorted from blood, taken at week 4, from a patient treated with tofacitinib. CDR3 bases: TGCAGCGTTGAGTCGAACGGGGGCTACACCTTC. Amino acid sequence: CSVESNGGYTF.